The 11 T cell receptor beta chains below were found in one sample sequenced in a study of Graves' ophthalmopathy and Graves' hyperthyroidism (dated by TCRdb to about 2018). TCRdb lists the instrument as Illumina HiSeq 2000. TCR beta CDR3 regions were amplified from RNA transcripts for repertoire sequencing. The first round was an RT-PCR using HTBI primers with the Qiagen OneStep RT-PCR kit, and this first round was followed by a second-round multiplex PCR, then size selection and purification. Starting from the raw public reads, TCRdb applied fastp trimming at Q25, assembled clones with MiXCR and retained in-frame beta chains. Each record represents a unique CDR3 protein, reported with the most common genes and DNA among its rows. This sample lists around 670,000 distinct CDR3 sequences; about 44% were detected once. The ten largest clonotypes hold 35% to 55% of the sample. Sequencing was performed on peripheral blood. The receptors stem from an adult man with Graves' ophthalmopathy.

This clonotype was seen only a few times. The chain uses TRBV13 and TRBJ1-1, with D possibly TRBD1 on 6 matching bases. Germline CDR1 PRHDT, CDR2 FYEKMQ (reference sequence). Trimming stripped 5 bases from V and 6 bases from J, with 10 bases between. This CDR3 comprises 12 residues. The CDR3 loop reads CASSPGQPEAFF. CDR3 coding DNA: TGTGCCAGCAGCCCCGGACAGCCTGAAGCTTTCTTT.

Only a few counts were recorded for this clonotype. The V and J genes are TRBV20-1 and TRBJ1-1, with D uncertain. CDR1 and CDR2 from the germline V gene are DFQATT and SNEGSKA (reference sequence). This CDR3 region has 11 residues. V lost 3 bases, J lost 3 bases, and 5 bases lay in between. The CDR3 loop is CSASWHTEAFF. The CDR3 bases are TGCAGTGCTAGTTGGCACACTGAAGCTTTCTTT.

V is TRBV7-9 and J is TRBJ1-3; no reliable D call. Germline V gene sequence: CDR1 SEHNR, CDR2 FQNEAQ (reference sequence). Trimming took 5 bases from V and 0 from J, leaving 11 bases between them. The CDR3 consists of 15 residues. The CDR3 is CASSPMSSSGNTIYF. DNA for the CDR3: TGTGCCAGCAGCCCCATGTCAAGCTCTGGAAACACCATATATTTT.

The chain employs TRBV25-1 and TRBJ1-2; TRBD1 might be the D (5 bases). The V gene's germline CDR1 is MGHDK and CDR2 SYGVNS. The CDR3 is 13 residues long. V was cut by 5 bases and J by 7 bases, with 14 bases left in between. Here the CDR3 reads CASSLSGVGGYTF. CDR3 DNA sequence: TGTGCCAGCAGTCTCTCGGGGGTGGGTGGCTACACCTTC.

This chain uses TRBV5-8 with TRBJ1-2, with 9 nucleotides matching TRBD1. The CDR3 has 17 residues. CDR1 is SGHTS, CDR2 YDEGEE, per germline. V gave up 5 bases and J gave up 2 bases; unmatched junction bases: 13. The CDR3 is CASSRGTGPTGNYGYTF. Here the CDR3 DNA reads TGTGCCAGCAGTCGAGGGACAGGGCCAACGGGGAACTATGGCTACACCTTC.

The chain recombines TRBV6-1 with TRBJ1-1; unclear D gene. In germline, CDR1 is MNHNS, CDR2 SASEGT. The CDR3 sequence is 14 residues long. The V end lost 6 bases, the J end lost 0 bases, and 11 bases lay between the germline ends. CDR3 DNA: TGTGCCAGCAGGGAGGGTCTCATGAACACTGAAGCTTTCTTT. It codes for CASREGLMNTEAFF.

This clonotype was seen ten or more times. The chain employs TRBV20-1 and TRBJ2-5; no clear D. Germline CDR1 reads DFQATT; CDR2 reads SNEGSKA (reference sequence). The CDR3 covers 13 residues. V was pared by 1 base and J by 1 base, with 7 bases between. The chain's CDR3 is CSARVLGQETQYF. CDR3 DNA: TGCAGTGCTAGAGTTCTGGGCCAAGAGACCCAGTACTTC.

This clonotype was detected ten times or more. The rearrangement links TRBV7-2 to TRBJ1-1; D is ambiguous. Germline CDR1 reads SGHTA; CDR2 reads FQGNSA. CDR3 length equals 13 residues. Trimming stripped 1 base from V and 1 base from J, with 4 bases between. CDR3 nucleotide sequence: TGTGCCAGCAGCTTAGGGGCGAACACTGAAGCTTTCTTT. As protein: CASSLGANTEAFF. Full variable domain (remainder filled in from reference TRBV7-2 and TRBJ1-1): GAGVSQSPSNKVTEKGKDVELRCDPISGHTALYWYRQSLGQGLEFLIYFQGNSAPDKSGLPSDRFSAERTGGSVSTLTIQRTQQEDSAVYLCASSLGANTEAFFGQGTRLTVV.

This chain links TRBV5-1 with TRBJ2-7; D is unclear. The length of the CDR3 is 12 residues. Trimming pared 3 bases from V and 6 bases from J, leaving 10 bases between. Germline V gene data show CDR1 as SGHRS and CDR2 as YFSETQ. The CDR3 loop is CASSWAQSEQYF. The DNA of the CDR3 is TGCGCCAGCAGCTGGGCGCAGTCCGAGCAGTACTTC.

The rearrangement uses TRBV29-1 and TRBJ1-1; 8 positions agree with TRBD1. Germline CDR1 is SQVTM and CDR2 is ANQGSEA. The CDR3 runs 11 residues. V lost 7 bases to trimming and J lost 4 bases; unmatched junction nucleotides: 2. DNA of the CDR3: TGCAGCGGACAGGGGCTCACTGAAGCTTTCTTT. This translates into CSGQGLTEAFF.

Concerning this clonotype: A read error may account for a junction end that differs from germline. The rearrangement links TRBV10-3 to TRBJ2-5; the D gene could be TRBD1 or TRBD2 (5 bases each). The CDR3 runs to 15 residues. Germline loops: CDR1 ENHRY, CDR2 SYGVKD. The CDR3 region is CASSPGTLNGETQYF. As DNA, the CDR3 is TGTGCCAGCAGTCCCGGGACCCTCAACGGAGAGACCCAGTACTTC.